The 10 T cell receptor beta chains below come from one sample, sequenced in a study of T cell changes during pregnancy in multiple sclerosis. Produced via immunoSEQ multiplex PCR; TCRdb's table is partial and in-frame only. The table lists more than 95,000 clones, almost 95% of them singletons. The specimen was peripheral blood, collected after pregnancy. Source of these receptors: a female donor with multiple sclerosis, enrolled in a pregnancy study.

The rearrangement uses TRBV7-6 and TRBJ2-1; TRBD2 matches 10 bases. The junction had 7 bases not matched to a gene; V was cut back by 4 bases and J by 7 bases. This CDR3 has 15 residues. Germline CDR1 reads SGHVS; CDR2 reads FNYEAQ. CDR3 protein: CASSSSGSFGNEQFF. DNA for the CDR3: TGTGCCAGCAGCTCTAGCGGGAGCTTCGGAAATGAGCAGTTCTTC.

V usage is TRBV7-7 and J usage is TRBJ2-3; TRBD2 agrees at 8 bases. The germline gives CDR1 SSHAT, CDR2 FNYEAQ (reference sequence). Trimming removed 0 bases from V and 6 bases from J; junction bases left unmatched: 5. The CDR3 spans 15 residues. Here the CDR3 reads CASSLAAGAGDTQYF. The CDR3, as DNA: TGTGCCAGCAGCTTAGCAGCGGGGGCGGGGGATACGCAGTATTTT.

The rearrangement joins TRBV13 to TRBJ2-3; no firm D call. This CDR3 is built from 13 residues. Germline V lookup: CDR1 PRHDT, CDR2 FYEKMQ (reference sequence). Between the trimmed V and J ends, which lost 11 bases and 0 bases, there was a span of 12 bases. The CDR3 region is CAAAPVSTDTQYF. The CDR3 DNA sequence: TGTGCCGCGGCCCCTGTAAGCACAGATACGCAGTATTTT. The whole variable domain, filled in from reference TRBV13 and TRBJ2-3, reads AAGVIQSPRHLIKEKRETATLKCYPIPRHDTVYWYQQGPGQDPQFLISFYEKMQSDKGSIPDRFSAQQFSDYHSELNMSSLELGDSALYFCAAAPVSTDTQYFGPGTRLTVL.

The chain recombines TRBV27 with TRBJ2-2; no clear D. The germline V gene has CDR1 MNHEY and CDR2 SMNVEV (reference sequence). The CDR3 has 14 residues. The V gene lost 5 bases and the J gene lost 5 bases, with 12 bases spanning the gap. DNA of the CDR3: TGTGCCAGCAGTAGAGCAGCGCAGACCGGGGAGCTGTTTTTT. Translation: CASSRAAQTGELFF.

The chain uses TRBV19 and TRBJ2-4, with a weak D call TRBD1 (5 bases). V was pared by 1 base and J by 1 base, with 17 bases between. Germline CDR1 LNHDA, CDR2 SQIVND (reference sequence). This CDR3 region has 18 residues. CDR3 in amino acids: CASSIGIWAGLAKNIQYF. The DNA of the CDR3 is TGTGCCAGTAGTATAGGGATCTGGGCAGGGCTGGCCAAAAACATTCAGTACTTC.

The chain joins TRBV7-9 to TRBJ1-2; possible D gene TRBD1, 6 bases. Trimming removed 3 bases at V and 0 bases at J, with 14 bases between. The CDR3 extends over 16 amino acids. Germline CDR1 SEHNR, CDR2 FQNEAQ (reference sequence). CDR3 amino acids: CASSFEGVKANYGYTF. In DNA form, the CDR3 reads TGTGCCAGCAGCTTCGAGGGGGTGAAAGCTAACTATGGCTACACCTTC.

The chain carries TRBV9 and TRBJ2-1; D not certain. This CDR3 has 13 residues. Trimming stripped 0 bases from V and 4 bases from J, with 5 bases between. Germline CDR1 is SGDLS and CDR2 is YYNGEE. Written as DNA, the CDR3 is TGTGCCAGCAGCGTAGCAGGTTACAATGAGCAGTTCTTC. Amino acids: CASSVAGYNEQFF.

DNA of the CDR3: TGTGCCGCCTGGGGGGGCTCTCGGTCCTACAATGAGCAGTTCTTC. It yields the protein CAAWGGSRSYNEQFF. V is TRBV28 and J is TRBJ2-1; perhaps TRBD2 as D (7 bases). This CDR3 is 15 amino acids long. Germline V gene data show CDR1 as MDHEN and CDR2 as SYDVKM. Trimming pared 11 bases from V and 1 base from J, leaving 18 bases between.

This chain joins TRBV10-3 and TRBJ2-7, with D tentatively TRBD2 (6 bases). Per germline, CDR1 ENHRY and CDR2 SYGVKD. Trimming removed 2 bases at V and 6 bases at J, with 8 bases between. The CDR3 covers 12 residues. The CDR3 region is CAISEAGGEQYF. CDR3 bases: TGTGCCATCAGTGAGGCCGGGGGCGAGCAGTACTTC.

The chain employs TRBV6-1 and TRBJ1-5; TRBD1 might be the D (5 bases). The CDR3 has 16 residues. CDR1 is MNHNS, CDR2 SASEGT, per germline. The V and J ends lost 2 bases and 7 bases respectively, with 18 bases between them. This CDR3 reads CASSETLGRAGQPQHF. DNA of the CDR3: TGTGCCAGCAGTGAAACCCTCGGCAGGGCCGGGCAGCCCCAGCATTTT.